Following are 19 T cell receptor beta chains from one sample sequenced in a study of response to subunit inactivated influenza vaccine. TCRdb called the RT-PCR reads again in MiXCR, with one record for every CDR3 protein. This table holds roughly 670,000 distinct CDR3 sequences, 14% found once. The input for sequencing was PBMCs from blood, taken 14 to 15 days before vaccination. These receptors all come from a man between 50 and 59 years old who received an inactivated influenza vaccine.

This clonotype has just a few counts. The chain couples TRBV3-1 to TRBJ2-7, with TRBD1 identical over 12 bases. Germline loops: CDR1 LGHDT, CDR2 YNNKEL (reference sequence). J lost 7 bases, V lost 0 bases, and 13 bases had no gene match. The CDR3 covers 18 residues. CDR3 DNA: TGTGCCAGCAGCCAAGATCTTCTTTTGGGACAGGGGGCTCGAGAGCAGTACTTC. Translated, it gives CASSQDLLLGQGAREQYF.

This clonotype has more than one count but fewer than ten. This chain links TRBV12-3 or TRBV12-4 with TRBJ2-6; D uncertain. This CDR3 contains 15 residues. Trimming stripped 5 bases from V and 0 bases from J, with 8 bases between. DNA of the CDR3: TGTGCCAGCAGTACCCGTGGCTCTGGGGCCAACGTCCTGACTTTC. This translates into CASSTRGSGANVLTF.

V gene TRBV10-3 combines with J gene TRBJ1-5; D might be TRBD1 (5 bases). The CDR3 consists of 14 residues. Germline-derived CDR1 and CDR2 are ENHRY and SYGVKD. V lost 2 bases and J lost 8, with 13 bases in between. DNA for the CDR3: TGTGCCATCAGTGAGGAAGTGGGGGTGAAGCCCCAGCATTTT. Translation gives CAISEEVGVKPQHF.

V and J are TRBV11-2 and TRBJ2-5; D is ambiguous. The germline V and J ends were trimmed by 1 base and 4 bases, with 10 bases remaining between them. In germline, CDR1 is SGHAT, CDR2 FQNNGV. The CDR3 is made up of 14 amino acids. CDR3 DNA: TGTGCCAGCAGCTTAGGGTACATGGGAGAGACCCAGTACTTC. Amino acid sequence: CASSLGYMGETQYF.

The V call is TRBV12-3 or TRBV12-4, the J call TRBJ1-1, with no clear D. This CDR3 comprises 15 residues. V dropped 3 bases and J dropped 2 bases, with 13 bases sitting between them. CDR3 in DNA: TGTGCCAGCAGTTTCCAGAACTGGGGTAACACTGAAGCTTTCTTT. Translation gives CASSFQNWGNTEAFF.

This clonotype has a handful of counts. The chain recombines TRBV28 with TRBJ2-7; perhaps D is TRBD1 or TRBD2 (6 bases each). This CDR3 region has 16 residues. CDR1 is MDHEN, CDR2 SYDVKM, per germline. The V gene lost 4 bases and the J gene lost 1 base, with 17 bases spanning the gap. The CDR3 sequence is CASSSQVGGGSYEQYF. CDR3 bases: TGTGCCAGCAGTTCCCAGGTGGGGGGCGGGTCCTACGAGCAGTACTTC.

This clonotype showed up many times. J is TRBJ1-6 and V is TRBV10-3; TRBD1 is a possible D gene (5 bases). V was clipped by 4 bases and J by 8 bases, with 6 bases between them. The CDR3 covers 12 residues. Germline loops: CDR1 ENHRY, CDR2 SYGVKD. For the CDR3, the DNA is TGTGCCATCAGTGGGGGGGATTCACCCCTCCACTTT. Encoded protein: CAISGGDSPLHF.

This clonotype was recorded at least ten times. This sequence joins TRBV12-3 or TRBV12-4 and TRBJ2-7; tentative D call: TRBD1 (6 bases). Trimming removed 5 bases at V and 1 base at J, with 12 bases between. The CDR3 covers 14 residues. The CDR3 spells CASSMTGFSYEQYF. In DNA, the CDR3 is TGTGCCAGCAGTATGACAGGTTTTTCCTACGAGCAGTACTTC.

This clonotype was detected many times. This chain connects TRBV27 to TRBJ2-1; possible D gene TRBD1, 5 bases. The CDR3 contains 14 residues. Trimming took off 2 bases at V and 8 bases at J, with 13 bases between the two ends. Germline V gene data show CDR1 as MNHEY and CDR2 as SMNVEV (reference sequence). CDR3 DNA: TGTGCCAGCAGTTTAGTTGGGGCGTTACATGAGCAGTTCTTC. This sequence encodes CASSLVGALHEQFF.

This clonotype was counted between two and nine times. The V and J genes are TRBV20-1 and TRBJ2-7, with 9 positions matching TRBD2. The V segment lost 6 bases and the J segment 4 bases; nucleotides outside the gene matches: 13. Germline V gene data show CDR1 as DFQATT and CDR2 as SNEGSKA (reference sequence). The CDR3 is 15 amino acids. DNA of the CDR3: TGCAGTGCCCAACCTCCTAGCGGGACTATTTACGAGCAGTACTTC. Translation gives CSAQPPSGTIYEQYF.

This clonotype was seen many times. The chain is built from TRBV9 and TRBJ2-2; 13 bases align to TRBD2. This CDR3 comprises 15 residues. V gave up 5 bases and J gave up 5 bases; unmatched junction bases: 3. Germline V gives CDR1 SGDLS, CDR2 YYNGEE. In nucleotides, the CDR3 is TGTGCCAGCAGTGGGACTAGCGGGAAAACCGGGGAGCTGTTTTTT. Protein sequence: CASSGTSGKTGELFF.

This clonotype was seen a few times. DNA for the CDR3: TGTGCCAGCAGCTCATTGGGGGGCTATACCGGGGAGCTGTTTTTT. This codes for CASSSLGGYTGELFF. This sequence joins TRBV7-2 and TRBJ2-2, with D possibly being TRBD1 or TRBD2 (6 bases each). This CDR3 is built from 15 residues. Germline-derived CDR1 and CDR2 are SGHTA and FQGNSA. Trimming removed 4 bases at V and 5 bases at J, with 14 bases between.

There are many counts of this clonotype. The rearrangement links TRBV2 to TRBJ1-6; D is undetermined. Trimming removed 7 bases at V and 10 bases at J, with 14 bases between. This CDR3 spans 13 amino acids. Germline V lookup: CDR1 SNHLY, CDR2 FYNNEI. The CDR3: CASNQESTSPLHF. Written as DNA, the CDR3 is TGTGCCAGCAATCAGGAGTCAACCTCACCCCTCCACTTT.

The chain links TRBV9 to TRBJ2-7; D is perhaps TRBD1 or TRBD2 (6 bases each). Trimming took off 2 bases at V and 3 bases at J, with 21 bases between the two ends. CDR3 length: 17 amino acids. CDR1 is SGDLS and CDR2 is YYNGEE in the germline V gene. As DNA, the CDR3 is TGTGCCAGCAGCGTGGGGTGGGACTTCCGGGGACACTACGAGCAGTACTTC. Its protein is CASSVGWDFRGHYEQYF.

This clonotype has more than one count but fewer than ten. This chain connects TRBV29-1 to TRBJ2-7, with D tentatively TRBD1 (6 bases). From germline, CDR1 is SQVTM and CDR2 ANQGSEA. V lost 7 bases, J lost 6 bases, and 19 bases lay in between. The CDR3 spans 13 residues. The CDR3 spells CSARTGFNSEQYF. CDR3 DNA: TGCAGCGCCCGAACAGGGTTCAATAGCGAGCAGTACTTC.

This clonotype has a handful of counts. This chain links TRBV25-1 with TRBJ2-2, with D unresolved. CDR1 and CDR2 from the germline V gene are MGHDK and SYGVNS. CDR3 length: 17 amino acids. Trimming stripped 6 bases from V and 6 bases from J, with 23 bases between. Here the CDR3 DNA reads TGTGCCAGCAGCGCCGCTTCTAACCGGATTTTCGCCGGGGAGCTGTTTTTT. As protein: CASSAASNRIFAGELFF.

This clonotype showed up many times. The chain carries TRBV5-1 and TRBJ2-1; 8 nucleotides match TRBD2. The CDR3 sequence is 14 residues long. The ends lost 1 base at V and 7 bases at J; junction bases unmatched: 4. The V gene's germline CDR1 is SGHRS and CDR2 YFSETQ. Written as DNA, the CDR3 is TGCGCCAGCAGCTTGTTTCCGGGAGGGAATGAGCAGTTCTTC. This codes for CASSLFPGGNEQFF.

This chain connects TRBV10-2 to TRBJ2-2; 8 bases fit TRBD2. The V segment lost 5 bases and the J segment 0 bases; nucleotides outside the gene matches: 11. CDR3 length equals 18 residues. Germline V lookup: CDR1 WSHSY, CDR2 SAAADI. In DNA, the CDR3 is TGCGCCAGCAGTCGGACAGCATCGGGACTAGCGAACACCGGGGAGCTGTTTTTT. It yields the protein CASSRTASGLANTGELFF.

This clonotype was picked up a small number of times. The chain employs TRBV2 and TRBJ2-5; 8 bases are a match to TRBD2. CDR1 is SNHLY and CDR2 is FYNNEI in the germline V gene. The CDR3 consists of 16 residues. With V trimmed by 6 bases and J by 4 bases, 13 bases remained unmatched. CDR3 sequence reads: CASRKNFAGGGETQYF. In DNA, the CDR3 is TGTGCCAGCAGGAAGAATTTTGCGGGAGGTGGAGAGACCCAGTACTTC.